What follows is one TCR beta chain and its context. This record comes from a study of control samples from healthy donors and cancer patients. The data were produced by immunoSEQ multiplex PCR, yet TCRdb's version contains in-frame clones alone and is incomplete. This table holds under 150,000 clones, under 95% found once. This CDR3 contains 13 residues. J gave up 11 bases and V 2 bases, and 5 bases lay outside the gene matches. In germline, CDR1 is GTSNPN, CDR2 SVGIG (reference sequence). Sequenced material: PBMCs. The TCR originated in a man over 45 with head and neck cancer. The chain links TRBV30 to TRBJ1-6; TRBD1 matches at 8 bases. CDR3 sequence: CAWSRTGNPPLHF. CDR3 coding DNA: TGTGCCTGGAGTCGGACAGGGAATCCACCCCTCCACTTT.